The source of this T cell receptor (beta chain) is a study of blood T cell repertoires in COVID-19. Whole-study context: Sites across the United States, Italy and Spain contributed samples from acute and convalescent COVID-19. From T cells, B-cell-depleted T cells, or PBMCs came the material, which was cDNA or gDNA.

Methods used by the authors: Reference gene primer amplification gave nucleated cell count estimates. Libraries were prepared by immunoSEQ multiplex PCR; TCRdb keeps only in-frame clonotypes and omits some of them. V and J calls and clone size follow that table, whereas D and trimming were derived from the DNA. This sample has about 77,000 clones, with approximately 76% found just once. The CDR3 extends over 16 amino acids. V dropped 0 bases and J dropped 1 base, with 12 bases sitting between them. Germline loops: CDR1 LNHNV, CDR2 YYDKDF (reference sequence). The sample comprised peripheral blood. This clonotype was sampled from a man between 65 and 85 years old with active or convalescent COVID-19. V is TRBV15 and J is TRBJ2-5; TRBD2 is a possible D gene (5 bases). The CDR3 sequence: CATSRDVGLLQETQYF. Here the CDR3 DNA reads TGTGCCACCAGCAGAGATGTTGGACTGCTCCAAGAGACCCAGTACTTC.